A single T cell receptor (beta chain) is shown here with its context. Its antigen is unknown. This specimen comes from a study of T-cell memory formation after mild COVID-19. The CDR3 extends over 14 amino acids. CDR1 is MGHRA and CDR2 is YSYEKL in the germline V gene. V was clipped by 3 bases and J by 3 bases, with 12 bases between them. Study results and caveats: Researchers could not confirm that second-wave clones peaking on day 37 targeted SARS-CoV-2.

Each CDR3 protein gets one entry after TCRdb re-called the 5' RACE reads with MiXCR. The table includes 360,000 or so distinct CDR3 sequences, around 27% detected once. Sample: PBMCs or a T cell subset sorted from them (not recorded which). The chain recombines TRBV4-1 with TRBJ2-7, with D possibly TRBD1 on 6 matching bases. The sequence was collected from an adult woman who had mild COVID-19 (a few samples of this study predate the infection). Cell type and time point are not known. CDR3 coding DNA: TGCGCCAGCAGCCAGGGGGCGGGCGGCTACGAGCAGTACTTC. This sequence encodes CASSQGAGGYEQYF.